Reported below is one TCR beta chain. This sample is part of a study of cytotoxic CD8 clonotypes in ibrutinib-treated CLL. Background on the study: Collecting the response samples happened after a median 12 months of treatment, with a range of 6 to 36.

TCRdb's copy holds only in-frame clones and misses some; the assay was immunoSEQ multiplex PCR. The sample lists under 300,000 clones, around three quarters occurring once. The germline gives CDR1 MDHEN, CDR2 SYDVKM. This CDR3 is built from 14 residues. The germline V and J ends were trimmed by 2 bases and 8 bases, with 15 bases remaining between them. Frozen PBMC stocks contributed around 2 micrograms of genomic DNA to the TCR beta libraries. The starting material was PBMCs, obtained after 24 months of ibrutinib treatment. The TCR comes from a human donor with chronic lymphocytic leukemia. The V call is TRBV28, the J call TRBJ1-2; D is perhaps TRBD1 (5 bases). The CDR3 DNA reads TGTGCCAGCAGTTTAACGTTGCAGGGTCGGGGCTACACCTTC. The encoded protein is CASSLTLQGRGYTF.